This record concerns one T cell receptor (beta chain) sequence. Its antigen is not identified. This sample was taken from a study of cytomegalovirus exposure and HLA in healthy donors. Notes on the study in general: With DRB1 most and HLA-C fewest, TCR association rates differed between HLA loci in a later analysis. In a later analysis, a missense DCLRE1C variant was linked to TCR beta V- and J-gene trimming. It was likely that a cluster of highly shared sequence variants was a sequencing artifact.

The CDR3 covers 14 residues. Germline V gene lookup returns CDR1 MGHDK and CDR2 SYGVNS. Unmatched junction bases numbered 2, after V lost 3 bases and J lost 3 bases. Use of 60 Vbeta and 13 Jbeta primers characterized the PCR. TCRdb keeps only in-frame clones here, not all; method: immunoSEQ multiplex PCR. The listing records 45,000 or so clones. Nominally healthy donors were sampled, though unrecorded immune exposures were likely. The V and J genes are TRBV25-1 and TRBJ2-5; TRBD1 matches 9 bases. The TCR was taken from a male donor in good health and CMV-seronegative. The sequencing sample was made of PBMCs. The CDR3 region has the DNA TGTGCCAGCAGTGATGGGGACAGGGAAGAGACCCAGTACTTC. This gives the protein CASSDGDREETQYF.